The clone carrying this T cell receptor (beta chain) came up a few times. The target antigen is unknown. Isolated RNA was reverse transcribed in full, so expressed TCRB transcripts were sequenced. Some clones are missing from TCRdb's copy, which holds only in-frame ones; the method was immunoSEQ multiplex PCR. The data contain some 250,000 clones, about a tenth of them singletons. CDR3 size: 13 residues. V was pared by 0 bases and J by 7 bases, with 11 bases between. Germline-derived CDR1 and CDR2 are SGHRS and YFSETQ. This record belongs to a study of beta chain features in type 1 diabetes. Whole-study context: Healthy donors, compared against patients, showed similar age, gender and cell yields.

General study points: People with Type 1 diabetes carried modestly yet significantly shorter TCRB CDR3s in all four CD4+ subsets. Over-representation of high TCR-expressing cells was a possible consequence of cDNA sequencing.

The clonotype comes from a man aged 25 to 45 with type 1 diabetes. Sequencing was done on a sample of naive CD4+ T cells from blood. The chain employs TRBV5-1 and TRBJ2-7; possibly TRBD2 for D (6 bases). In DNA form, the CDR3 reads TGCGCCAGCAGCTTGGAAGGGGCGGGGGAGCAGTACTTC. As protein: CASSLEGAGEQYF.